This is a list of T cell receptor beta chains from one sample in a study of T cell responses to AZD1222 COVID-19 vaccine. This table comes from immunoSEQ multiplex PCR, and its TCRdb copy is limited to in-frame clones, with some not included. The profile shows fewer than 65,000 clones, 89% of them singletons. The sample was peripheral blood, taken 28 days after the second AZD1222 dose. These receptors all stem from an adult who received the AZD1222 COVID-19 vaccine. Both conserved end residues are part of each CDR3. A clone size is listed for some rows: how often the clone was seen (once, few, many), or a class if it is expanded.

j_call clone_size v_call cdr3_aa
TRBJ2-5 once TRBV11-3 CASSQGGSGSAETQYF
TRBJ2-7 - TRBV7-3 CASSLSGTSGYEQYF
TRBJ2-7 - TRBV15 CATSRDPRTSGPYEQYF
TRBJ2-5 - TRBV9 CASSVPDGVGETQYF
TRBJ1-5 once TRBV19 CASSIVFGGPGQPQHF
TRBJ2-1 once TRBV24-1 CATSFRGNEQFF
TRBJ1-3 - TRBV6-5 CASSSVMFSGNTIYF
TRBJ2-1 - TRBV5-1 CASSPYGSSYNEQFF
TRBJ2-7 - TRBV28 CASSLARYEQYF
TRBJ2-1 - TRBV24-1 CATSRGGSVNEQFF
TRBJ1-4 - TRBV4-2 CASSQDRLGRGATNEKLFF
TRBJ2-7 - TRBV11-1 CASSLGGRNYEQYF
TRBJ1-1 - TRBV13 CASSLGWGTLTEAFF
TRBJ1-6 - TRBV30 CAWSGDIGSPLHF
TRBJ1-6 - TRBV5-5 CASTQDRGPSPLHF
TRBJ1-3 - TRBV7-9 CASSGGNTIYF
TRBJ2-1 - TRBV7-8 CASSRGSRNEQFF
TRBJ1-4 once TRBV6-6 CASSYVGQGGEKLFF
TRBJ2-2 once TRBV5-4 CASSLEGQGYTGELFF
TRBJ1-5 - TRBV7-9 CASSRQDRDLHQPQHF
TRBJ1-3 - TRBV5-1 CASSPGGGNTIYF
TRBJ1-5 - TRBV30 CAWSVDREANQPQHF
TRBJ1-2 - TRBV7-9 CASSLERPGPNYGYTF
TRBJ1-1 - TRBV6-5 CASTAGGEAFF
TRBJ1-1 - TRBV10-2 CASSGSQTGGNSDTEAFF
TRBJ2-7 - TRBV6-5 CASTVSTRTYEQYF
TRBJ1-2 few TRBV6-4 CASSEGQANSGYTF
TRBJ2-1 - TRBV7-3 CASSLKPASGVGYNEQFF
TRBJ2-2 - TRBV11-2 CASSLARSGELFF
TRBJ1-2 - TRBV19 CASERAPRYGYTF
TRBJ1-1 - TRBV5-1 CASSLVRQGNTEAFF
TRBJ2-2 - TRBV5-8 CASRPAGTTNTGELFF
TRBJ2-3 - TRBV27 CASSLLTARDTQYF
TRBJ2-7 once TRBV10-3 CAISEKQGSSYEQYF
TRBJ2-3 - TRBV19 CASSGDRDRVTDTQYF
TRBJ1-1 once TRBV6-4 CASSEAGTGLTEAFF
TRBJ2-5 - TRBV19 CARLAGVETQYF
TRBJ2-1 - TRBV18 CASSRSEDEQFF
TRBJ2-5 - TRBV7-9 CASSLDPGVRETQYF
TRBJ2-1 - TRBV2 CASQDRVSVNEQFF
TRBJ2-7 - TRBV3-1/TRBV3-2 CASSANRGLRYEQYF
TRBJ2-1 - TRBV7-6 CASSGTLAGGPLSEQFF
TRBJ1-2 few TRBV20-1 CSASGTVGFGYTF
TRBJ1-1 - TRBV4-3 CASSQVRGGGTEAFF